The subject of this entry is one T cell receptor (beta chain). Its antigen is not known. These data come from a study of T cell responses to AZD1222 COVID-19 vaccine. Assay: immunoSEQ multiplex PCR; the TCRdb copy retains only in-frame clones and omits some. The sample includes around 150,000 clones. General study findings and limits: The study found Spike-specific TCR breadth and depth rose after two AZD1222 doses. The study sampled repertoires only after the peak T cell response. Donors skewed white British and female; clonal diversity was possibly underestimated.

This clonotype was sampled from an adult in good health. Specimen: peripheral blood.

The CDR3 DNA follows: TGTGCCAGCAGCTTAGTCACTTGGACAGGGGGCGGCTACACCTTC. This gives the protein CASSLVTWTGGGYTF. This chain uses TRBV7-2 with TRBJ1-2; 11 nucleotides align to TRBD1. V was pared by 1 base and J by 8 bases, with 6 bases of the junction left unmatched. This CDR3 is built from 15 residues. CDR1 SGHTA and CDR2 FQGNSA come from the germline V gene.